This T cell receptor beta chain was obtained from a study of blood T cells in healthy people across ages. It was with a sample-barcoded 5' primer and a J-beta primer mix that a second PCR of about 6 to 12 cycles was run. Each CDR3 protein is one row after TCRdb ran MiXCR on the 5' RACE reads. The sample shows around 870,000 distinct CDR3 sequences, more than 25% of them seen only once. Staff drew roughly 10 milliliters of peripheral blood from each donor. J gave up 0 bases and V 4 bases, and 8 bases lay outside the gene matches. The germline gives CDR1 SEHNR, CDR2 FQNEAQ (reference sequence). The CDR3 runs to 17 residues. As regards this clonotype: Its antigen is unknown.

Points from the study as a whole: Among long-lived donors, naive CD4+ cells were more numerous and diversity higher than in aged donors. What prevented conclusive comparison of naive and antigen-experienced cells was that PBMCs were unsorted.

J is TRBJ1-5 and V is TRBV7-9; 8 nucleotides match TRBD1. This TCR came from an elderly woman in good health. The sample taken for sequencing was blood. The CDR3 region has the DNA TGTGCCAGCAGCTCTCAGGGGGCGCTTGGTAGCAATCAGCCCCAGCATTTT. Translated: CASSSQGALGSNQPQHF.